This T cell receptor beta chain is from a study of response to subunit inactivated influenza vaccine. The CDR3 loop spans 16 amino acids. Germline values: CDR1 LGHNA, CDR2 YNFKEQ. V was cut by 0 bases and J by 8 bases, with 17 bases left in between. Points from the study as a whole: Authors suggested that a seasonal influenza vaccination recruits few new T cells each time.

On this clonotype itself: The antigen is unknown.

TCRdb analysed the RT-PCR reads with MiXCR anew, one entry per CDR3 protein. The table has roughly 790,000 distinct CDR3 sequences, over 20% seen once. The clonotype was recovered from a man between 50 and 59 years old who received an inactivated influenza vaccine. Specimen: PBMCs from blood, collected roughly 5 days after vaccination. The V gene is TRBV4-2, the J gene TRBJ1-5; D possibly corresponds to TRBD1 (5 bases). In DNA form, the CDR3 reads TGTGCCAGCAGCCAAGAGATGCGGACACCAGGAGAGCCCCAGCATTTT. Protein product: CASSQEMRTPGEPQHF.